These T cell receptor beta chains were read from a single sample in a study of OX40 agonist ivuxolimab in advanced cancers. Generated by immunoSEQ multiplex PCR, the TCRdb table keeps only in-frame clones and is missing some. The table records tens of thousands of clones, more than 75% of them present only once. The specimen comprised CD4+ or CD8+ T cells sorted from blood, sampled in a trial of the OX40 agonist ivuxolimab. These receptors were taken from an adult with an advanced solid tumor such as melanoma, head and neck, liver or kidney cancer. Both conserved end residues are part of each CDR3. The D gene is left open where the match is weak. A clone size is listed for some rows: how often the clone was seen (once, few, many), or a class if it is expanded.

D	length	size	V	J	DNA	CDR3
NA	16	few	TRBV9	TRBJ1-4	TGTGCCAGCAGCAAACAGCCCCAATTAACTAATGAAAAACTGTTTTTT	CASSKQPQLTNEKLFF
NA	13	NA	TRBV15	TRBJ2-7	TGTGCCACCAGCAGAGATCCGGTTACAGGGCAGTACTTC	CATSRDPVTGQYF
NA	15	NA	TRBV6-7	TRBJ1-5	TGTGCCAGCAGTCCACGGTGGACCAGCGACCAGCCCCAGCATTTT	CASSPRWTSDQPQHF
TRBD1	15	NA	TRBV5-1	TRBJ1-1	TGCGCCAGCAGCCTACCCGGGACAGGGAACACTGAAGCTTTCTTT	CASSLPGTGNTEAFF
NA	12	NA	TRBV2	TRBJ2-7	TGTGCCAGCAGGCCAGATGGGTACGAGCAGTACTTC	CASRPDGYEQYF
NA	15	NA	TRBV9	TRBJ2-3	TGTGCCAGCAGCCCATCAGGGACTAGCACAGATACGCAGTATTTT	CASSPSGTSTDTQYF
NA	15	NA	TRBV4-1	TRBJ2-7	TGCGCCAGCAGCCAATCTACGGGGAGCCCCTACGAGCAGTACTTC	CASSQSTGSPYEQYF
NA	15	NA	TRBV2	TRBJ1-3	TGTGCCAGCAGTGAAGCCGCGAGCTCTGGAAACACCATATATTTT	CASSEAASSGNTIYF
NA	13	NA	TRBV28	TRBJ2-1	TGTGCCAGCAGACAACCTGGACCCAATGAGCAGTTCTTC	CASRQPGPNEQFF
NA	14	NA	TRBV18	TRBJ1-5	TGTGCCAGCTCACCACCGGGGAGCAATCAGCCCCAGCATTTT	CASSPPGSNQPQHF
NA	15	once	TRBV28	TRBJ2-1	TGTGCCAGCAGCCGACCGGGACCAAAAAACAATGAGCAGTTCTTC	CASSRPGPKNNEQFF
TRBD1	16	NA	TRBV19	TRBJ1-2	TGTGCCAGTAGCATTCGGGACAGGACCACTAACTATGGCTACACCTTC	CASSIRDRTTNYGYTF
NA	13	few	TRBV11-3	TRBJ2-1	TGTGCCAGCAGCTTAGATCTACGGAACCAGCAGTTCTTC	CASSLDLRNQQFF
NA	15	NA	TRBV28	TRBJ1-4	TGTGCCAGCACCGACGGCGGGACCCTAAATGAAAAACTGTTTTTT	CASTDGGTLNEKLFF
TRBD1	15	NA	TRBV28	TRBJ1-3	TGTGCCAGCAGTTCCCGGACAGGGCAAGGAAACACCATATATTTT	CASSSRTGQGNTIYF
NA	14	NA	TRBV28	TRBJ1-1	TGTGCCAGCAGTCCGGCGGACGTCTCCTTCGCGGCTTTCTTT	CASSPADVSFAAFF